The rows below give T cell receptor beta chains drawn from one sample of a study of T cell repertoires in cytomegalovirus infection. In TCRdb, the reads were re-called with MiXCR into one record per CDR3 protein. This table holds about 830,000 distinct CDR3 sequences, over 25% found once. These receptors lack a known antigen. The sequencing used cultured CD8+ T cells from PBMCs, collected from culture after CMV antigen stimulation. The receptors originated from a human donor in good health (CMV status not recorded). Some clones in this sample may be carry-over from other donors' samples. Both conserved end residues are part of each CDR3. A D gene is named only where the DNA matches it firmly. Expanded clones get a size class; other rows say once, few or many, or leave the size out.

J gene | D gene | clone size | V gene | CDR3 DNA | CDR3 protein
TRBJ2-3 | TRBD2 | many | TRBV7-2 | TGTGCCAGCAGCTTATCCCTAGCGGGGCCCACAGATACGCAGTATTTT | CASSLSLAGPTDTQYF
TRBJ2-1 | NA | many | TRBV12-3/TRBV12-4 | TGTGCCAGCAGTTTTAGGTCCTACAATGAGCAGTTCTTC | CASSFRSYNEQFF
TRBJ2-2 | NA | few | TRBV6-5 | TGTGCCAGCAGTTACTCGTTGGGGGGAAGCACCGGGGAGCTGTTTTTT | CASSYSLGGSTGELFF
TRBJ2-3 | NA | NA | TRBV7-6 | TGTGCCAGCAGCCCCAGGGTCCCTAGCACAGATACGCAGTATTTT | CASSPRVPSTDTQYF
TRBJ1-3 | TRBD1 | NA | TRBV11-2 | TGTGCCAGCAGCGCTTGGGGACAGGGCGATGGAAACACCATATATTTT | CASSAWGQGDGNTIYF
TRBJ1-1 | TRBD1 | NA | TRBV9 | TGTGCCAGCAGCACCAGCCCCCACAGGGGGATGAACACTGAAGCTTTCTTT | CASSTSPHRGMNTEAFF
TRBJ2-5 | NA | few | TRBV5-5 | TGTGCCAGCAGCGTGAGGGGGGCCCGCCAAGAGACCCAGTACTTC | CASSVRGARQETQYF
TRBJ1-3 | NA | NA | TRBV6-1 | TGTGCCAGCAGTGAACCGGACCGCAGGGTATTCTCTGGAAACACCATATATTTT | CASSEPDRRVFSGNTIYF
TRBJ2-5 | NA | many | TRBV7-8 | TGTGCCAGCAGCGTGGGACCTTCCATATCCGAGACCCAGTACTTC | CASSVGPSISETQYF
TRBJ1-3 | NA | few | TRBV7-9 | TGTGCCAGCAGCTCCCGAGACGTCTCCCTCGGAGACACCATATATTTT | CASSSRDVSLGDTIYF
TRBJ2-2 | TRBD2 | NA | TRBV2 | TGTGCCAGCATCCCCGGGACTAGCGGGGCCGGGGAGCTGTTTTTT | CASIPGTSGAGELFF
TRBJ1-2 | NA | NA | TRBV7-4 | TGTGCCAGCCAAGCCCCGATGAATAACTATGGCTACACCTTC | CASQAPMNNYGYTF
TRBJ1-2 | TRBD1 | NA | TRBV9 | TGTGCCAGCAGCGTCGAAACAGGGGGAGCCTATGGCTACACCTTC | CASSVETGGAYGYTF
TRBJ2-5 | NA | NA | TRBV25-1 | TGTGCCAGCAGTGAGGGCAGGGGTGGAGAGACCCAGTACTTC | CASSEGRGGETQYF
TRBJ2-6 | NA | many | TRBV7-8 | TGTGCCAGCAGCCCCACGTCTGGGGCCAACGTCCTGACTTTC | CASSPTSGANVLTF
TRBJ1-5 | NA | NA | TRBV19 | TGTGCCAGATACCGATCGCGAAGGACCCGGAGCAATCAGCCCCAGCATTTT | CARYRSRRTRSNQPQHF
TRBJ1-1 | NA | NA | TRBV4-3 | TGCGCCAGCAGCCAAGATTCCCCTAACACTGAAGCTTTCTTT | CASSQDSPNTEAFF
TRBJ1-1 | TRBD1 | NA | TRBV10-3 | TGTGCCATCAGTGACTTGGACAGGGTGGGGATGAACACTGAAGCTTTCTTT | CAISDLDRVGMNTEAFF
TRBJ1-4 | NA | few | TRBV7-6 | TGTGCCAGCAGCTACAACCGTGCAACTAATGAAAAACTGTTTTTT | CASSYNRATNEKLFF
TRBJ1-1 | TRBD1 | few | TRBV19 | TGTGCCAGTAGTACAACGGGACAGCACACTGAAGCTTTCTTT | CASSTTGQHTEAFF
TRBJ1-5 | NA | NA | TRBV7-8 | TGTGCCAGCAGCTACGAAGGGGGACAAAATAGCAATCAGCCCCAGCATTTT | CASSYEGGQNSNQPQHF
TRBJ2-1 | TRBD2 | NA | TRBV15 | TGTGCCACCAGCAGCGGCAGCGGGGGGTACAATGAGCAGTTCTTC | CATSSGSGGYNEQFF
TRBJ2-7 | TRBD1 | NA | TRBV6-6 | TGTGCCAGCAGGAACCTACAGGGGGCTCTCTACGAGCAGTACTTC | CASRNLQGALYEQYF
TRBJ1-3 | TRBD1 | NA | TRBV7-9 | TGTGCCAGCAGCACAGGGGTCGCACGAAACACCATATATTTT | CASSTGVARNTIYF
TRBJ1-1 | NA | NA | TRBV20-1 | TGCAGTGCCCTAAGTCGGGAGACTGAAGCTTTCTTT | CSALSRETEAFF